This T cell receptor (beta chain) was sequenced during a study of blood T cell repertoires in COVID-19. Clones were sequenced by immunoSEQ multiplex PCR, and TCRdb holds only the in-frame ones, with some missing. This table has under 150,000 clones, approximately 80% appearing once. V was pared by 6 bases and J by 3 bases, with 3 bases of the junction left unmatched. Per the germline V gene, CDR1 is MDHEN and CDR2 is SYDVKM. This CDR3 spans 14 amino acids. This TCR was recovered from a man aged 50 or older in a cohort exposed to, infected with or recovered from COVID-19 (not recorded which). V gene TRBV28 combines with J gene TRBJ1-1; the match to TRBD1 covers 11 bases. Sequenced sample: PBMCs or T cells enriched from blood (not recorded which). As DNA, the CDR3 is TGTGCCAGCAGCCCGGACAGGGGGCACACTGAAGCTTTCTTT. It encodes CASSPDRGHTEAFF.